What follows are 17 T cell receptor beta chains derived from one specimen sequenced in a study of T-cell memory formation after mild COVID-19. TCRdb reanalysed the 5' RACE reads using MiXCR and keeps one entry per CDR3 protein. The table lists about 560,000 distinct CDR3 sequences, around a sixth of them singletons. Sequenced sample: PBMCs or a T cell subset sorted from them (not recorded which). The source of these receptors is an adult woman who had mild COVID-19 (a few samples of this study predate the infection). Cell type and time point are not known.

This chain joins TRBV2 and TRBJ1-4; 11 nucleotides match TRBD1. J gave up 10 bases and V 5 bases, and 6 bases lay outside the gene matches. In germline, CDR1 is SNHLY, CDR2 FYNNEI. This CDR3 has 14 residues. As DNA, the CDR3 is TGTGCCAGCAGTAAAGGACAGGGGGCAGGAAAACTGTTTTTT. This codes for CASSKGQGAGKLFF.

This clonotype has a count of ten or more. The V call is TRBV12-3 or TRBV12-4, the J call TRBJ2-1, with 8 bases identical to TRBD1. This CDR3 region has 14 residues. Trimming at V came to 5 bases and at J to 5 bases, leaving 5 bases not matched to a gene. CDR3 nucleotide sequence: TGTGCCAGCAGTCCCAGGGACAGGAACAATGAGCAGTTCTTC. Its protein is CASSPRDRNNEQFF.

This clonotype came up a few times. The gene calls are TRBV20-1 and TRBJ2-1; D not resolved. Germline CDR1 is DFQATT and CDR2 is SNEGSKA (reference sequence). Trimming took off 0 bases at V and 8 bases at J, with 11 bases between the two ends. This CDR3 spans 13 amino acids. Written as DNA, the CDR3 is TGCAGTGCTAGAGATTGGGCGGCACATGAGCAGTTCTTC. It yields the protein CSARDWAAHEQFF.

This clonotype has more than one count but fewer than ten. The chain links TRBV7-9 to TRBJ1-4; the D gene is possibly TRBD1 (5 bases). CDR1 SEHNR and CDR2 FQNEAQ come from the germline V gene (reference sequence). The CDR3 covers 15 residues. The ends were cut back, 3 bases at V and 7 bases at J, with 15 bases in the middle. This CDR3 reads CASSFYSRGGEKLFF. CDR3 bases: TGTGCCAGCAGCTTTTACAGCCGGGGGGGTGAAAAACTGTTTTTT.

The chain combines TRBV20-1 with TRBJ2-5; D is unresolved. Germline V gives CDR1 DFQATT, CDR2 SNEGSKA (reference sequence). With 5 bases removed from V and 2 bases from J, the gap between germline ends came to 6 bases. The CDR3 is 11 residues long. The CDR3 is CSARIQETQYF. In DNA, the CDR3 is TGCAGTGCTCGTATACAAGAGACCCAGTACTTC.

This sequence joins TRBV7-9 and TRBJ2-2; a possible D gene is TRBD1 (6 bases). The V end lost 1 base, the J end lost 3 bases, and 12 bases lay between the germline ends. The CDR3 runs 16 residues. From germline, CDR1 is SEHNR and CDR2 FQNEAQ (reference sequence). CDR3 residues: CASSLEGQVYTGELFF. CDR3 DNA: TGTGCCAGCAGCTTAGAGGGACAAGTCTACACCGGGGAGCTGTTTTTT.

CDR3 in DNA: TGTGCCAGCAGTCCCTTGGGGACGACTGAAGCTTTCTTT. Its protein is CASSPLGTTEAFF. The chain combines TRBV12-3 or TRBV12-4 with TRBJ1-1; a possible D gene is TRBD1 (5 bases). This CDR3 comprises 13 residues. Trimming removed 5 bases from V and 5 bases from J, with 12 bases in between.

The chain links TRBV9 to TRBJ1-5; D may be TRBD1 (5 bases). The V gene lost 4 bases and the J gene lost 3 bases, with 14 bases spanning the gap. The CDR3 is made up of 15 amino acids. The germline V gene encodes CDR1 SGDLS and CDR2 YYNGEE. The CDR3, as DNA: TGTGCCAGCAGCCACCTAGGGGCTATCAATCAGCCCCAGCATTTT. Protein: CASSHLGAINQPQHF.

This clonotype was found a few times. The chain has TRBV18 and TRBJ1-2; possible D gene TRBD1, 5 bases. The CDR3 spans 13 residues. V gave up 5 bases and J gave up 6 bases, with 13 bases separating them. Germline-derived CDR1 and CDR2 are KGHSH and LQKENI. The CDR3: CASSTGPADGYTF. CDR3 coding DNA: TGTGCCAGCTCAACAGGACCTGCAGATGGCTACACCTTC.

This clonotype was counted between two and nine times. The chain uses TRBV9 and TRBJ1-2; D remains unclear. CDR1 SGDLS and CDR2 YYNGEE come from the germline V gene. The CDR3 has 15 amino acids. With 0 bases removed from V and 6 bases from J, the gap between germline ends came to 15 bases. In nucleotides, the CDR3 is TGTGCCAGCAGCGTAGCAGCAGGATCGCTTAATGGCTACACCTTC. As protein: CASSVAAGSLNGYTF.

This clonotype occurred a few times. This chain links TRBV7-2 with TRBJ2-3; 10 nucleotides line up with TRBD2. The CDR3 has 17 residues. The junction had 6 bases not matched to a gene; V was cut back by 3 bases and J by 0 bases. The germline CDR1 and CDR2 sequences are SGHTA and FQGNSA. The CDR3 nucleotides are TGTGCCAGCAGCTTTAAAACTAGCGGGGTTAGCACAGATACGCAGTATTTT. It encodes CASSFKTSGVSTDTQYF. The entire variable domain, with the rest obtained from reference TRBV7-2 and TRBJ2-3, is as follows: GAGVSQSPSNKVTEKGKDVELRCDPISGHTALYWYRQSLGQGLEFLIYFQGNSAPDKSGLPSDRFSAERTGGSVSTLTIQRTQQEDSAVYLCASSFKTSGVSTDTQYFGPGTRLTVL.

J is TRBJ1-1 and V is TRBV14; D perhaps matches TRBD1 (6 bases). CDR3 length: 15 residues. The V gene lost 4 bases and the J gene lost 4 bases, with 16 bases spanning the gap. Germline loops: CDR1 SGHDN, CDR2 FVKESK. CDR3 residues: CASSPQQGYATEAFF. DNA for the CDR3: TGTGCCAGCAGCCCCCAACAGGGATATGCCACTGAAGCTTTCTTT.

In this sample, this clonotype turned up a few times. This chain joins TRBV5-1 and TRBJ2-1, with 7 bases identical to TRBD2. The CDR3 loop spans 15 amino acids. V shed 8 bases, J shed 0 bases, and the junction held 8 bases outside the gene matches. Germline CDR1 and CDR2: SGHRS and YFSETQ. Here the CDR3 reads CASDWEGYSYNEQFF. The DNA of the CDR3 is TGCGCCAGTGACTGGGAGGGGTACTCCTACAATGAGCAGTTCTTC.

A few counts support this clonotype. The chain has TRBV7-2 and TRBJ2-7, with D tentatively TRBD2 (5 bases). The CDR3 runs to 16 residues. Germline V gene data show CDR1 as SGHTA and CDR2 as FQGNSA. The V end was cut by 5 bases, the J end by 0 bases, with 17 bases between. Written as DNA, the CDR3 is TGTGCCAGCAGCCCCCAAGCGGAGTCCCTCTCCTACGAGCAGTACTTC. Its translation is CASSPQAESLSYEQYF.

The chain carries TRBV12-3 or TRBV12-4 and TRBJ2-1, with D perhaps TRBD2 (6 bases). This CDR3 has 15 amino acids. V lost 8 bases to trimming and J lost 1 base, with 15 bases between them. The CDR3 coding sequence is TGTGCCAGCTCCTCACGGAGGGCATCCTACAATGAGCAGTTCTTC. This gives the protein CASSSRRASYNEQFF.

This clonotype was found many times. The chain is built from TRBV5-1 and TRBJ2-2; the D is unclear. The V end was cut by 4 bases, the J end by 4 bases, with 8 bases between. The germline V gene has CDR1 SGHRS and CDR2 YFSETQ. The CDR3 runs to 13 residues. CDR3 nucleotides: TGCGCCAGCAGCGTGGGAAGCACCGGGGAGCTGTTTTTT. Translating gives CASSVGSTGELFF.

The chain couples TRBV7-9 to TRBJ1-2, with D possibly matching TRBD1 (5 bases). Germline V gene lookup returns CDR1 SEHNR and CDR2 FQNEAQ (reference sequence). This CDR3 is built from 15 residues. V was clipped by 5 bases and J by 3 bases, with 16 bases between them. The CDR3 coding sequence is TGTGCCAGCAGCCCCATCGGAGGGGATGACTATGGCTACACCTTC. It encodes CASSPIGGDDYGYTF.